The 21 T cell receptor beta chains listed next were all sequenced from one sample in a study of T-cell memory formation after mild COVID-19. Using its own MiXCR run on the 5' RACE reads, TCRdb lists one record per CDR3 protein. The sample carries about 600,000 distinct CDR3 sequences, about a fifth recorded once. Specimen: PBMCs or a T cell subset sorted from them (not recorded which). These receptors all stem from an adult woman who had mild COVID-19 (a few samples of this study predate the infection). Cell type and time point are not known.

This clonotype was detected a few times. This chain joins TRBV18 and TRBJ2-1; 8 bases map to TRBD1. The germline gives CDR1 KGHSH, CDR2 LQKENI. V lost 1 base to trimming and J lost 2 bases; unmatched junction nucleotides: 4. The CDR3 covers 16 residues. The CDR3 nucleotides are TGTGCCAGCTCACCACAGGACAGGGTTGCCTACAATGAGCAGTTCTTC. It is translated as CASSPQDRVAYNEQFF.

The chain couples TRBV7-2 to TRBJ2-1; 9 bases line up with TRBD2. The germline gives CDR1 SGHTA, CDR2 FQGNSA. J gave up 10 bases and V 1 base, and 8 bases lay outside the gene matches. CDR3 length: 15 residues. CDR3 sequence: CASSLGWVAGDEQFF. For the CDR3, the DNA is TGTGCCAGCAGCTTAGGATGGGTAGCGGGGGACGAGCAGTTCTTC.

This clonotype was seen only a few times. The J gene is TRBJ2-5, the V gene TRBV7-8; TRBD1 matches at 7 bases. Germline loops: CDR1 SGHVS, CDR2 FQNEAQ. V was clipped by 5 bases and J by 5 bases; unmatched bases: 14. The CDR3 is 16 residues long. As DNA, the CDR3 is TGTGCCAGCAGCCCCCAACCGACAGGGTCCGGGGAGACCCAGTACTTC. Translated: CASSPQPTGSGETQYF.

The chain joins TRBV7-2 to TRBJ2-7; D ambiguous. V dropped 5 bases and J dropped 0 bases, with 8 bases sitting between them. The germline V gene encodes CDR1 SGHTA and CDR2 FQGNSA. CDR3 size: 13 residues. The CDR3 reads CASSRAFSYEQYF. The CDR3 DNA sequence: TGTGCCAGCAGCCGCGCCTTCTCCTACGAGCAGTACTTC.

This clonotype has just one count. The V and J genes are TRBV5-1 and TRBJ2-1, with 10 positions matching TRBD2. The V segment lost 4 bases and the J segment 6 bases; nucleotides outside the gene matches: 16. Germline CDR1 reads SGHRS; CDR2 reads YFSETQ. The CDR3 runs 18 residues. CDR3 DNA: TGCGCCAGCAGCCCCTCCGAGAGACTAGCGGGCCCCTCCAATGAGCAGTTCTTC. As protein: CASSPSERLAGPSNEQFF.

V is TRBV27 and J is TRBJ1-2; the match to TRBD1 covers 8 bases. The germline gives CDR1 MNHEY, CDR2 SMNVEV (reference sequence). The CDR3 has 12 residues. V was pared by 8 bases and J by 7 bases, with 6 bases of the junction left unmatched. The CDR3 DNA reads as TGTGCCAGCCGGGACAGGTCCTCTGGCTACACCTTC. Translation: CASRDRSSGYTF.

This clonotype was recorded at least ten times. The rearrangement links TRBV14 to TRBJ2-3; 9 bases align to TRBD2. The junction had 8 bases not matched to a gene; V was cut back by 1 base and J by 3 bases. Germline V gene lookup returns CDR1 SGHDN and CDR2 FVKESK. The CDR3 length is 17 residues. For the CDR3, the DNA is TGTGCCAGCAGCCAAGTTCTAGCGGGGTTCATTACAGATACGCAGTATTTT. Its translation: CASSQVLAGFITDTQYF.

The rearrangement joins TRBV6-5 to TRBJ1-4, with unresolved D. The CDR3 contains 15 residues. CDR1 is MNHEY, CDR2 SVGAGI, per germline. Trimming left V 0 bases short and J 7 bases short, with 12 bases between. The CDR3 nucleotides read TGTGCCAGCAGTTACTCCCGGGCGCTGGGTGAAAAACTGTTTTTT. As protein: CASSYSRALGEKLFF.

The chain couples TRBV11-3 to TRBJ2-7; 11 positions agree with TRBD2. The V and J ends lost 1 base and 6 bases, in that order; junction bases with no gene match: 5. From germline, CDR1 is SGHNT and CDR2 YENEEA. The CDR3 runs to 15 residues. This chain's CDR3 is CASSLGLAGPGEQYF. CDR3 bases: TGTGCCAGCAGCTTAGGACTAGCGGGACCCGGCGAGCAGTACTTC.

This clonotype was detected ten times or more. V is TRBV5-5 and J is TRBJ2-6; D is unclear. Trimming pared 6 bases from V and 4 bases from J, leaving 11 bases between. Germline V gene data show CDR1 as SGHKS and CDR2 as YYEKEE (reference sequence). This CDR3 has 14 amino acids. CDR3 nucleotides: TGTGCCAGCACCATTTCTCGGGGGGCCAACGTCCTGACTTTC. Amino acid sequence: CASTISRGANVLTF.

The sample holds a few counts of this clonotype. The J gene is TRBJ2-7, the V gene TRBV3-1, with 10 bases lining up with TRBD2. Trimming cost V 1 base and J 6 bases; bases outside gene matches: 6. The length of the CDR3 is 15 residues. Looked up from germline, CDR1 is LGHDT and CDR2 is YNNKEL (reference sequence). DNA of the CDR3: TGTGCCAGCAGCCAAGGTGGGACTAGCGTTAGCGAGCAGTACTTC. The encoded protein is CASSQGGTSVSEQYF.

The chain recombines TRBV18 with TRBJ1-2; the D gene is possibly TRBD1 (6 bases). V was trimmed by 0 bases and J by 6 bases, leaving 17 bases between them. Germline V gene lookup returns CDR1 KGHSH and CDR2 LQKENI. This CDR3 region has 16 residues. For the CDR3, the DNA is TGTGCCAGCTCACCACCGGGGTTGGACAGCCGGAATGGCTACACCTTC. Translating gives CASSPPGLDSRNGYTF.

V gene TRBV14 combines with J gene TRBJ2-4; maybe TRBD2 (6 bases). Trimming took off 4 bases at V and 0 bases at J, with 19 bases between the two ends. There are 18 residues in the CDR3. Looked up from germline, CDR1 is SGHDN and CDR2 is FVKESK. CDR3 loop: CASSPAGIRLLAKNIQYF. The DNA of the CDR3 is TGTGCCAGCAGCCCTGCGGGAATCAGGCTCTTAGCCAAAAACATTCAGTACTTC.

The V call is TRBV4-3, the J call TRBJ2-7, with a tentative D call TRBD1 (6 bases). Germline V CDR1 and CDR2: LGHNA, YSLEER. V lost 0 bases and J 3 bases, leaving 15 bases between the germline ends. The CDR3 length is 16 residues. CDR3 region: CASSQDHGQSNYEQYF. The CDR3 DNA is TGCGCCAGCAGCCAAGACCACGGACAGAGTAACTACGAGCAGTACTTC.

V gene TRBV24-1 combines with J gene TRBJ1-1; D not certain. V gave up 9 bases and J gave up 5 bases, with 12 bases separating them. CDR1 and CDR2 (germline): KGHDR, SFDVKD. CDR3 length equals 12 residues. CDR3 protein: CATAGRGTEAFF. CDR3 bases: TGTGCCACCGCGGGCAGAGGAACTGAAGCTTTCTTT.

The sample holds a few counts of this clonotype. The V and J genes are TRBV7-2 and TRBJ2-7; TRBD1 might be the D (5 bases). Germline V gene sequence: CDR1 SGHTA, CDR2 FQGNSA. The CDR3 consists of 13 residues. The V end lost 2 bases, the J end lost 4 bases, and 9 bases lay between the germline ends. CDR3 region: CASSLSRVYEQYF. The DNA of the CDR3 is TGTGCCAGCAGCTTAAGCAGGGTTTACGAGCAGTACTTC.

This clonotype showed up just a few times. The DNA for the CDR3 is TGCGCCAGCACCCCGGACTTGCAATCCTACGAGCAGTACTTC. Protein: CASTPDLQSYEQYF. This chain connects TRBV5-1 to TRBJ2-7, with TRBD2 as a possible D gene (5 bases). The CDR3 is made up of 14 amino acids. V was clipped by 6 bases and J by 1 base, with 14 bases between them. Germline V gene data show CDR1 as SGHRS and CDR2 as YFSETQ. The variable domain in full, with the rest retrieved from reference TRBV5-1 and TRBJ2-7, is KAGVTQTPRYLIKTRGQQVTLSCSPISGHRSVSWYQQTPGQGLQFLFEYFSETQRNKGNFPGRFSGRQFSNSRSEMNVSTLELGDSALYLCASTPDLQSYEQYFGPGTRLTVT.

There are many counts of this clonotype. The genes are TRBV7-2 and TRBJ2-1; 9 bases map to TRBD2. J gave up 3 bases and V 4 bases, and 7 bases lay outside the gene matches. This CDR3 comprises 16 residues. Per the germline V gene, CDR1 is SGHTA and CDR2 is FQGNSA. CDR3 sequence reads: CASSSRSGGFYNEQFF. The DNA for the CDR3 is TGTGCCAGCAGCTCACGAAGCGGGGGGTTCTACAATGAGCAGTTCTTC.

This clonotype occurred a few times. V and J are TRBV12-3 or TRBV12-4 and TRBJ1-2; 8 bases match TRBD1. V trimming: 6 bases; J trimming: 3 bases; junction bases outside the gene matches: 3. This CDR3 spans 13 amino acids. CDR3 nucleotide sequence: TGTGCCAGCAGCGGACAGGGTGACTATGGCTACACCTTC. This codes for CASSGQGDYGYTF.

V usage is TRBV29-1 and J usage is TRBJ1-1, with 9 bases that match TRBD1. The CDR3 consists of 14 residues. The J segment lost 0 bases and the V segment lost 4 bases, leaving 3 bases of the junction unmatched. Germline CDR1 reads SQVTM; CDR2 reads ANQGSEA. For the CDR3, the DNA is TGCAGCGTTGGGCACAGGGGGCTGAACACTGAAGCTTTCTTT. It translates to CSVGHRGLNTEAFF.

This clonotype has a handful of counts. This chain links TRBV6-2 or TRBV6-3 with TRBJ2-5; the match to TRBD1 covers 10 bases. Germline V gives CDR1 MNHEY, CDR2 SVGEGT. This CDR3 is built from 15 residues. The ends lost 2 bases at V and 4 bases at J; junction bases unmatched: 4. Here the CDR3 DNA reads TGTGCCAGCAGTTACGTGGGACAGGGGCGAGAGACCCAGTACTTC. Its translation: CASSYVGQGRETQYF.